This TCR beta chain was sequenced for a study of vaccination and CD4 T cells after COVID-19. Whole-study context: There were six male and four female convalescents, and two of them were Hispanic. General observations from the study: The authors identified 304 of 307 vaccine-specific clones in convalescent patients as spike mono-reactive.

Germline CDR1 and CDR2: DFQATT and SNEGSKA (reference sequence). V lost 5 bases to trimming and J lost 4 bases; unmatched junction nucleotides: 14. The CDR3 consists of 18 residues. This clonotype appeared a few times. As yet, its antigen is unknown. Specified treatment: roughly 10-day PBMC culture with coronavirus spike peptide pools or control peptides (ViraFEST assay). Fresh IL-2 medium replaced half the culture medium on days 3 and 7. Cultured CD4+ T-cell DNA underwent Oncomine TCR Beta short-read sequencing. TCRdb recomputed calls from the PCR reads with MiXCR, one row per CDR3 protein. The sample lists about 20,000 distinct CDR3 sequences, around half occurring once.

The V gene is TRBV20-1, the J gene TRBJ2-5; 15 bases are a match to TRBD2. This clonotype was sampled from a human donor who had recovered from COVID-19. The material sequenced was CD4+ T cells from blood, cultured in vitro. The CDR3 protein is CSAAAVGLAGGLGETQYF. CDR3 DNA: TGCAGTGCTGCCGCCGTCGGACTAGCGGGGGGGCTAGGAGAGACCCAGTACTTC.